Below, 19 T cell receptor beta chains from the same sample are listed, as sequenced in a study of T cells in Graves' hyperthyroidism and ophthalmopathy. Template material for amplifying TCR beta CDR3 regions consisted of RNA transcripts. Researchers ran a first-round RT-PCR on the TCR CDR3 using the HTBI primer set. TCRdb recomputed calls from the multiplex PCR reads with MiXCR, one row per CDR3 protein. The sample has over 250,000 distinct CDR3 sequences, 20% to 30% seen once; the top ten hold around 30%. Material: blood. Receptor source: a man aged 40-50 years with Graves' hyperthyroidism that later progressed to Graves' ophthalmopathy.

This rearrangement joins TRBV7-2 to TRBJ1-1, with a tentative D call TRBD1 (6 bases). CDR1 and CDR2 (germline): SGHTA, FQGNSA. Trimming shortened V by 0 bases and J by 0 bases, and 11 bases separated the two germline ends. The CDR3 totals 16 residues. CDR3: CASSLAGTPMNTEAFF. The CDR3 nucleotides read TGTGCCAGCAGCTTAGCGGGGACACCCATGAACACTGAAGCTTTCTTT.

This clonotype was observed many times. One junction end disagrees with the germline gene, perhaps due to a read error. The chain links TRBV24-1 to TRBJ2-7, with 9 positions matching TRBD1. Germline CDR1 is KGHDR and CDR2 is SFDVKD. The CDR3 contains 15 residues. The CDR3 DNA follows: TGTGCCACCAGTGACGGGACAGGGTACTCCCACGAGCAGTACTTC. Translated, it gives CATSDGTGYSHEQYF.

In its sample, this clonotype was seen many times. The chain links TRBV4-1 to TRBJ2-7; D remains unclear. Trimming took 1 base from V and 5 from J, leaving 12 bases between them. The CDR3 contains 14 residues. Germline V gene sequence: CDR1 MGHRA, CDR2 YSYEKL. CDR3 sequence (DNA): TGCGCCAGCAGCCAAGCTTTGGGGTTCAACGAGCAGTACTTC. It codes for CASSQALGFNEQYF.

The chain joins TRBV5-8 to TRBJ2-2; D is ambiguous. The CDR3 runs 15 residues. Germline V gene sequence: CDR1 SGHTS, CDR2 YDEGEE. Between the trimmed V and J ends, which lost 0 bases and 5 bases, there was a span of 11 bases. CDR3 residues: CASSLESHRTGELFF. CDR3 coding DNA: TGTGCCAGCAGCTTGGAATCCCATAGGACCGGGGAGCTGTTTTTT.

The genes are TRBV28 and TRBJ1-1; possibly TRBD1 for D (5 bases). V lost 9 bases and J 4 bases, leaving 18 bases between the germline ends. Per germline, CDR1 MDHEN and CDR2 SYDVKM. The CDR3 sequence is 14 residues long. CDR3 sequence: CASTNPGGVTEAFF. DNA for the CDR3: TGTGCCAGTACAAATCCAGGAGGGGTCACTGAAGCTTTCTTT.

This clonotype appeared many times. The J gene is TRBJ1-5, the V gene TRBV20-1; the match to TRBD1 covers 7 bases. The CDR3 covers 16 residues. The V gene end was trimmed by 3 bases and the J gene end by 4 bases; junction bases not matched to a gene: 12. Germline assignment: CDR1 DFQATT and CDR2 SNEGSKA (reference sequence). The CDR3 nucleotides read TGCAGTGCTAGCTCAGGGGGGACCCTTTGGAATCAGCCCCAGCATTTT. As protein: CSASSGGTLWNQPQHF.

This clonotype occurred many times. The chain carries TRBV6-5 and TRBJ2-5; the match to TRBD1 covers 9 bases. In germline, CDR1 is MNHEY, CDR2 SVGAGI. V gave up 3 bases and J gave up 5 bases; unmatched junction bases: 10. The CDR3 is made up of 16 amino acids. The CDR3 protein is CASSYSETGGWETQYF. The CDR3 DNA sequence: TGTGCCAGCAGTTATTCCGAGACAGGGGGTTGGGAGACCCAGTACTTC.

This clonotype was found many times. The rearrangement joins TRBV7-3 to TRBJ2-2, with a weak D call TRBD2 (5 bases). V lost 5 bases and J 8 bases, leaving 9 bases between the germline ends. This CDR3 contains 12 residues. Germline values: CDR1 SGHTA, CDR2 FQGTGA. CDR3 nucleotides: TGTGCCAGCAGCCCTAGGAGGGGGGAGCTGTTTTTT. Encoded protein: CASSPRRGELFF.

This clonotype occurred a few times. The chain recombines TRBV3-1 with TRBJ2-4, with TRBD1 identical over 8 bases. Losses at the gene ends were 4 bases for V and 0 bases for J; bases not matched to a gene: 5. The CDR3 covers 16 residues. Germline assignment: CDR1 LGHDT and CDR2 YNNKEL (reference sequence). CDR3 bases: TGTGCCAGCAGCCCCAGGACAGGGCTAGCCAAAAACATTCAGTACTTC. This translates into CASSPRTGLAKNIQYF.

J is TRBJ2-5 and V is TRBV29-1; the D gene is possibly TRBD2 (5 bases). Trimming cost V 3 bases and J 5 bases, with 7 bases left between them. The CDR3 length is 11 residues. Germline V gene sequence: CDR1 SQVTM, CDR2 ANQGSEA. The CDR3 sequence: CSVDSGETQYF. Written as DNA, the CDR3 is TGCAGCGTTGATTCGGGGGAGACCCAGTACTTC.

This clonotype was recorded at least ten times. The rearrangement uses TRBV28 and TRBJ1-2, with D hard to call. CDR1 and CDR2 (germline): MDHEN, SYDVKM. The CDR3 length is 13 residues. Trimming shortened V by 8 bases and J by 4 bases, and 14 bases separated the two germline ends. The CDR3 reads CASALGHLYGYTF. The CDR3 DNA sequence: TGTGCCAGCGCACTTGGGCACCTCTATGGCTACACCTTC.

This clonotype was seen ten or more times. The gene calls are TRBV20-1 and TRBJ1-2; D remains unclear. Germline assignment: CDR1 DFQATT and CDR2 SNEGSKA (reference sequence). This CDR3 comprises 13 residues. Trimming stripped 4 bases from V and 6 bases from J, with 15 bases between. Here the CDR3 DNA reads TGCAGTGCTACCCCCGAAACGGGGAATGGCTACACCTTC. Residues: CSATPETGNGYTF.

The chain employs TRBV29-1 and TRBJ2-7, with 8 bases that match TRBD1. The CDR3 runs 15 residues. J lost 4 bases, V lost 5 bases, and 13 bases had no gene match. Germline loops: CDR1 SQVTM, CDR2 ANQGSEA. CDR3 DNA: TGCAGCGTTCGTACAGGGGGAGGTTTGTCTTACGAGCAGTACTTC. Translation: CSVRTGGGLSYEQYF.

V usage is TRBV11-2 and J usage is TRBJ2-1; 7 bases agree with TRBD2. V trimming: 4 bases; J trimming: 8 bases; junction bases outside the gene matches: 8. Germline V gene sequence: CDR1 SGHAT, CDR2 FQNNGV. The CDR3 length is 14 residues. The DNA for the CDR3 is TGTGCCAGCAGCTCACCGGGGAGGGCGTATGAGCAGTTCTTC. Translating it yields CASSSPGRAYEQFF. The full variable domain, in which reference TRBV11-2 and TRBJ2-1 provide the parts outside the CDR3, is EAGVAQSPRYKIIEKRQSVAFWCNPISGHATLYWYQQILGQGPKLLIQFQNNGVVDDSQLPKDRFSAERLKGVDSTLKIQPAKLEDSAVYLCASSSPGRAYEQFFGPGTRLTVL.

There are many counts of this clonotype. V and J are TRBV2 and TRBJ2-4; D is uncertain. V lost 4 bases to trimming and J lost 9 bases, with 4 bases between them. CDR1 SNHLY and CDR2 FYNNEI come from the germline V gene. The CDR3 is made up of 10 amino acids. The CDR3 region is CASSGGIQYF. The DNA for the CDR3 is TGTGCCAGCAGTGGAGGCATTCAGTACTTC.

The chain employs TRBV6-1 and TRBJ1-2; unclear D gene. The CDR3 is 13 amino acids. Per germline, CDR1 MNHNS and CDR2 SASEGT. V was pared by 4 bases and J by 3 bases, with 9 bases between. CDR3 loop: CASSGQLYYGYTF. CDR3 nucleotide sequence: TGTGCCAGCAGTGGCCAGCTTTACTATGGCTACACCTTC.

In its sample, this clonotype was seen many times. V and J are TRBV6-1 and TRBJ2-7; TRBD2 is a possible D gene (6 bases). V dropped 6 bases and J dropped 3 bases, with 12 bases sitting between them. The germline CDR1 and CDR2 sequences are MNHNS and SASEGT. The CDR3 loop spans 13 amino acids. The CDR3 region has the DNA TGTGCCAGCAGGGTCCCGACTAGCTACGAGCAGTACTTC. This encodes CASRVPTSYEQYF.

This clonotype was recorded a few times. The genes are TRBV5-1 and TRBJ2-5; 10 positions agree with TRBD2. The V and J ends lost 2 bases and 5 bases, in that order; junction bases with no gene match: 9. This CDR3 is built from 16 residues. The germline V gene encodes CDR1 SGHRS and CDR2 YFSETQ. The CDR3 spells CASSLRGLAAPETQYF. DNA for the CDR3: TGCGCCAGCAGCTTACGAGGACTAGCGGCTCCGGAGACCCAGTACTTC. Complete variable domain (other parts from reference TRBV5-1 and TRBJ2-5): KAGVTQTPRYLIKTRGQQVTLSCSPISGHRSVSWYQQTPGQGLQFLFEYFSETQRNKGNFPGRFSGRQFSNSRSEMNVSTLELGDSALYLCASSLRGLAAPETQYFGPGTRLLVL.

The chain links TRBV28 to TRBJ1-2; D perhaps matches TRBD1 (5 bases). The CDR3 is made up of 14 amino acids. Germline lookup yields CDR1 MDHEN and CDR2 SYDVKM. The V and J ends lost 3 bases and 6 bases respectively, with 14 bases between them. The CDR3 region has the DNA TGTGCCAGCAGTTTCGGGGCGAGGGGCGATGGCTACACCTTC. This encodes CASSFGARGDGYTF.